Below, 21 T cell receptor beta chains from the same sample are listed, as sequenced in a study of T cells after somatic rescue of genetic block. This table comes from immunoSEQ multiplex PCR, and its TCRdb copy is limited to in-frame clones, with some not included. The profile shows tens of thousands of clones, approximately 91% of them singletons. Input material: peripheral blood mononuclear cells (PBMCs). All receptors derive from a man aged 30 to 39.

This chain joins TRBV10-3 and TRBJ2-7, with a weak D call TRBD2 (5 bases). Germline V gene sequence: CDR1 ENHRY, CDR2 SYGVKD. Trimming cost V 2 bases and J 9 bases, with 8 bases left between them. This CDR3 contains 11 residues. The CDR3 sequence is CAISEEGGQYF. The CDR3 DNA follows: TGTGCCATCAGTGAGGAAGGAGGGCAGTACTTC.

V is TRBV28 and J is TRBJ1-3; the D is unclear. This CDR3 is 16 amino acids long. Germline V gene data show CDR1 as MDHEN and CDR2 as SYDVKM. Deletions cut 6 bases from V and 0 bases from J, with 15 bases between. CDR3 nucleotides: TGTGCCAGCAGCCTCCCAAGCGGTAACTCTGGAAACACCATATATTTT. The encoded protein is CASSLPSGNSGNTIYF.

The rearrangement joins TRBV28 to TRBJ2-5, with 14 positions matching TRBD2. The trim removed 5 bases at V and 5 bases at J, leaving 7 bases unmatched. The V gene's germline CDR1 is MDHEN and CDR2 SYDVKM. This CDR3 has 16 residues. This chain's CDR3 is CASSGLGLAGVETQYF. The CDR3 region has the DNA TGTGCCAGCAGTGGATTGGGACTAGCGGGAGTGGAGACCCAGTACTTC.

The CDR3 spells CASRAEGGTDTQYF. Written as DNA, the CDR3 is TGTGCCAGCAGGGCGGAGGGGGGCACAGATACGCAGTATTTT. This chain connects TRBV5-4 to TRBJ2-3; either TRBD1 or TRBD2 may supply D (6 bases each). The CDR3 loop spans 14 amino acids. Germline lookup yields CDR1 SGHNT and CDR2 YYREEE (reference sequence). Trimming cost V 5 bases and J 1 base, with 11 bases left between them.

V usage is TRBV10-3 and J usage is TRBJ2-2; 12 bases match TRBD1. Germline assignment: CDR1 ENHRY and CDR2 SYGVKD. Trimming cost V 9 bases and J 4 bases; bases outside gene matches: 3. The CDR3 is 14 residues long. This CDR3 reads CAMGQGAGTGELFF. CDR3 coding DNA: TGTGCCATGGGACAGGGGGCGGGCACCGGGGAGCTGTTTTTT.

The chain couples TRBV6-4 to TRBJ2-3; no definite D call. Germline CDR1 is MRHNA and CDR2 is SNTAGT. There are 14 residues in the CDR3. Trimming removed 2 bases at V and 7 bases at J, with 13 bases between. CDR3 nucleotides: TGTGCCAGCAGTGACCCTCGTCCCGGGCATACGCAGTATTTT. It is translated as CASSDPRPGHTQYF.

This clone was picked up one time. The chain couples TRBV20-1 to TRBJ2-5; D is unresolved. CDR1 DFQATT and CDR2 SNEGSKA come from the germline V gene (reference sequence). The CDR3 sequence is 11 residues long. The V end lost 5 bases, the J end lost 5 bases, and 9 bases lay between the germline ends. Here the CDR3 reads CSALGLETQYF. CDR3 coding DNA: TGCAGTGCTCTCGGTTTGGAGACCCAGTACTTC.

J is TRBJ1-1 and V is TRBV10-1; D perhaps matches TRBD1 (5 bases). Germline-derived CDR1 and CDR2 are WNHNN and SYGVQD (reference sequence). This CDR3 comprises 14 residues. V lost 7 bases, J lost 4 bases, and 16 bases lay in between. CDR3 nucleotide sequence: TGCGCCAGCACCCGCGGGGGGGGGTCCACTGAAGCTTTCTTT. Its protein is CASTRGGGSTEAFF.

J is TRBJ2-7 and V is TRBV28; 7 nucleotides line up with TRBD2. The V segment lost 2 bases and the J segment 2 bases; nucleotides outside the gene matches: 6. Germline values: CDR1 MDHEN, CDR2 SYDVKM. This CDR3 is built from 15 residues. DNA of the CDR3: TGTGCCAGCAGTTTAGCGGGAGAGTTCACCTACGAGCAGTACTTC. This codes for CASSLAGEFTYEQYF.

The gene calls are TRBV27 and TRBJ2-2; D possibly uses TRBD1 or TRBD2 (5 bases each). The CDR3 loop spans 16 amino acids. CDR1 and CDR2 from the germline V gene are MNHEY and SMNVEV (reference sequence). Trimming removed 2 bases from V and 6 bases from J, with 16 bases in between. This CDR3 reads CASSLADPGRSGELFF. The CDR3 DNA reads as TGTGCCAGCAGTTTAGCGGATCCGGGGCGTTCCGGGGAGCTGTTTTTT.

The CDR3 nucleotides read TGTGCCACCAGCAGAGAGGGGTTTTCTGGCGGCTACACCTTC. The encoded protein is CATSREGFSGGYTF. The chain has TRBV15 and TRBJ1-2, with D uncertain. Germline CDR1 reads LNHNV; CDR2 reads YYDKDF (reference sequence). The germline V and J ends were trimmed by 0 bases and 8 bases, with 13 bases remaining between them. CDR3 length: 14 residues. The full variable domain, completed using reference TRBV15 and TRBJ1-2, is DAMVIQNPRYQVTQFGKPVTLSCSQTLNHNVMYWYQQKSSQAPKLLFHYYDKDFNNEADTPDNFQSRRPNTSFCFLDIRSPGLGDTAMYLCATSREGFSGGYTFGSGTRLTVV.

The V and J genes are TRBV6-5 and TRBJ2-5; tentative D call: TRBD1 (6 bases). V shed 2 bases and J shed 5 bases, with 12 bases lying between them. This CDR3 comprises 14 residues. Germline values: CDR1 MNHEY, CDR2 SVGAGI. The CDR3 protein is CASSYGQGLETQYF. The CDR3 bases are TGTGCCAGCAGTTACGGGCAGGGGTTGGAGACCCAGTACTTC.

The chain couples TRBV6-5 to TRBJ2-7, with TRBD1 matching 12 bases. Per germline, CDR1 MNHEY and CDR2 SVGAGI. The CDR3 contains 15 residues. V shed 6 bases and J 5 bases; nucleotides not matched to a gene: 8. The CDR3 nucleotides are TGTGCCAGCAGCCTGTTTGGGACAGGGGGCGACGAGCAGTACTTC. Translation: CASSLFGTGGDEQYF.

This clone occurred once. The chain uses TRBV2 and TRBJ2-1; D is perhaps TRBD1 or TRBD2 (6 bases each). The length of the CDR3 is 13 residues. The ends were cut back, 1 base at V and 9 bases at J, with 10 bases in the middle. Germline V gene data show CDR1 as SNHLY and CDR2 as FYNNEI. In DNA form, the CDR3 reads TGTGCCAGCAGTGAAGACAGGGAGGTTGAGCAGTTCTTC. Its protein is CASSEDREVEQFF.

The chain joins TRBV10-3 to TRBJ1-5; tentatively, D is TRBD1 (5 bases). V lost 4 bases, J lost 3 bases, and 10 bases lay in between. The CDR3 loop spans 14 amino acids. Germline V gene lookup returns CDR1 ENHRY and CDR2 SYGVKD. Here the CDR3 reads CAISGGTFNQPQHF. The CDR3 nucleotides read TGTGCCATCAGTGGCGGGACCTTCAATCAGCCCCAGCATTTT.

The chain combines TRBV13 with TRBJ2-7, with D perhaps TRBD1 (5 bases). The CDR3 is made up of 13 amino acids. Germline V gene lookup returns CDR1 PRHDT and CDR2 FYEKMQ (reference sequence). V was clipped by 5 bases and J by 2 bases, with 10 bases between them. CDR3 protein: CASSPDSPYEQYF. In nucleotides, the CDR3 is TGTGCCAGCAGCCCTGACAGCCCCTACGAGCAGTACTTC.

The genes are TRBV19 and TRBJ2-3, with D perhaps TRBD2 (5 bases). In germline, CDR1 is LNHDA, CDR2 SQIVND (reference sequence). With 5 bases removed from V and 1 base from J, the gap between germline ends came to 13 bases. The CDR3 covers 15 residues. The CDR3 coding sequence is TGTGCCAGTAGTGGAGCGGCCGCCGGCACAGATACGCAGTATTTT. This sequence encodes CASSGAAAGTDTQYF.

This chain links TRBV7-9 with TRBJ2-3; the match to TRBD2 covers 8 bases. CDR1 and CDR2 from the germline V gene are SEHNR and FQNEAQ (reference sequence). Trimming took 1 base from V and 0 from J; bases not matched to a gene: 12. The CDR3 runs 19 residues. The CDR3 region is CASSLVGGTSGSSTDTQYF. The CDR3 coding sequence is TGTGCCAGCAGCTTAGTAGGGGGTACTAGCGGCTCTAGCACAGATACGCAGTATTTT.

The chain recombines TRBV6-5 with TRBJ2-3; the match to TRBD1 covers 9 bases. The CDR3 loop spans 16 amino acids. With V trimmed by 2 bases and J by 1 base, 4 bases remained unmatched. Germline-derived CDR1 and CDR2 are MNHEY and SVGAGI. DNA of the CDR3: TGTGCCAGCAGTTACCCCCGGACAGGGGGCACAGATACGCAGTATTTT. Protein sequence: CASSYPRTGGTDTQYF.

The rearrangement joins TRBV18 to TRBJ1-2; 7 nucleotides match TRBD1. Germline V lookup: CDR1 KGHSH, CDR2 LQKENI. CDR3 length: 15 residues. V lost 0 bases, J lost 3 bases, and 4 bases stayed unmatched. The CDR3 reads CASSPPTTGHYGYTF. As DNA, the CDR3 is TGTGCCAGCTCACCACCGACGACAGGGCACTATGGCTACACCTTC.

CDR3 region: CAISEGTGYEQYF. The CDR3 coding sequence is TGTGCCATCAGTGAGGGAACGGGGTACGAGCAGTACTTC. The chain recombines TRBV10-3 with TRBJ2-7; D perhaps matches TRBD2 (5 bases). From germline, CDR1 is ENHRY and CDR2 SYGVKD. Trimming took 2 bases from V and 4 from J, leaving 9 bases between them. This CDR3 region has 13 residues.